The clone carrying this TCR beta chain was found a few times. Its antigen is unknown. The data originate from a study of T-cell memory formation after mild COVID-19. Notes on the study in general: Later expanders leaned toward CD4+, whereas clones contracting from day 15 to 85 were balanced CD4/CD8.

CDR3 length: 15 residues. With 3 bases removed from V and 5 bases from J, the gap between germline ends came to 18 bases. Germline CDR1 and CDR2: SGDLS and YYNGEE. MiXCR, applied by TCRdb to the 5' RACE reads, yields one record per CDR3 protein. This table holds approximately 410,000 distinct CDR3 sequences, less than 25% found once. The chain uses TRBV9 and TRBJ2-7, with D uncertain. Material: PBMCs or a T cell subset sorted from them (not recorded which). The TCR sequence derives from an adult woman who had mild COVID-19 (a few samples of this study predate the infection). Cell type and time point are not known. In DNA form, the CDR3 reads TGTGCCAGCAGCGGGTGGCCTTCCGAGGCCAACGAGCAGTACTTC. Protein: CASSGWPSEANEQYF.